This T cell receptor (beta chain) was captured by sequencing in a study of T cell repertoires in cytomegalovirus infection. Whole-study results and caveats: Identification of carriers of CMV plus the relevant HLA was achieved through cumulative public TCR beta family frequency.

TCRdb reanalysed the reads using MiXCR and keeps one entry per CDR3 protein. The sample consists of roughly 280,000 distinct CDR3 sequences, roughly 10% of them appearing once. This clonotype was counted ten times or more. Its antigen is currently unknown. V was clipped by 1 base and J by 3 bases, with 13 bases between them. CDR3 length: 15 amino acids. Germline CDR1 SGHTA, CDR2 FQGNSA. This receptor was taken from a human donor in good health (CMV status not recorded). Some clones in this sample may be carry-over from other donors' samples. The V and J genes are TRBV7-2 and TRBJ2-7, with D hard to call. The sample comprised PBMCs. CDR3 protein: CASSLGDPLIYEQYF. CDR3 DNA: TGTGCCAGCAGCTTAGGTGATCCCCTAATCTACGAGCAGTACTTC.